The clone carrying this T cell receptor (beta chain) is medium-sized (0.01 to 0.1%) in the sample. Its specificity is unknown. Germline CDR1 SGHVS, CDR2 FQNEAQ. This CDR3 is 15 amino acids long. Trimming removed 1 base from V and 5 bases from J, with 14 bases in between. Genomic DNA templated the TCR beta VDJ and CDR3 profiling. TCRdb used MiXCR to reprocess the reads, holding one entry per CDR3 protein. The top ten hold about half of the sample, which has 200,000 or so distinct CDR3 sequences, over 60% seen once. This sample stems from a study of CD8+CD57+ T cells in acquired aplastic anemia. Findings and caveats of the study: Statistical testing detected no significant gap in CD8+ Simpson's diversity between patients and controls.

This receptor was taken from a human donor with severe aplastic anemia or a healthy control (not recorded which). This chain joins TRBV7-8 and TRBJ1-2, with TRBD1 as a possible D gene (6 bases). The sequenced sample consisted of sorted CD4+, CD8+, or CD8+CD57+ T cells (not recorded which) from PBMCs. The CDR3 sequence is CASSLVGQGLYGYTF. The DNA for the CDR3 is TGTGCCAGCAGCTTAGTTGGGCAGGGGCTGTATGGCTACACCTTC.